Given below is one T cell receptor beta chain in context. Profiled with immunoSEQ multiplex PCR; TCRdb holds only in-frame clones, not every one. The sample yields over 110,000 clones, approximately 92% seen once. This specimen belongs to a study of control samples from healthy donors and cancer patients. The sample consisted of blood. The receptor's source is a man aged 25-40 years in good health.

The CDR3 reads CASKREPSSEQFF. CDR3 DNA: TGTGCCAGTAAGCGGGAACCTTCCAGCGAGCAGTTCTTC. The J gene is TRBJ2-1, the V gene TRBV19; 7 bases are shared with TRBD2. Germline V gives CDR1 LNHDA, CDR2 SQIVND (reference sequence). The V gene end was trimmed by 7 bases and the J gene end by 10 bases; junction bases not matched to a gene: 10. This CDR3 region has 13 residues. The whole variable domain, remainder taken from reference TRBV19 and TRBJ2-1, is DGGITQSPKYLFRKEGQNVTLSCEQNLNHDAMYWYRQDPGQGLRLIYYSQIVNDFQKGDIAEGYSVSREKKESFPLTVTSAQKNPTAFYLCASKREPSSEQFFGPGTRLTVL.